The rows below give T cell receptor beta chains drawn from one sample of a study of radiotherapy plus CTLA-4 blockade in lung cancer. Using immunoSEQ multiplex PCR, the repertoire was profiled, and TCRdb retains in-frame clones only, with some absent. The table lists 2,000 to 3,000 clones, around 80% of them singletons. The sequencing here drew on tumor tissue, taken from a patient treated with radiotherapy plus ipilimumab. The receptor source for this set is a human donor with non-small cell lung cancer that progressed on radiotherapy plus ipilimumab. The CDR3 runs from the conserved cysteine through the conserved F or W. D genes are given only for firm matches. Some rows have no size entry. The others give once, few or many, or a class for an expanded clone.

d_call | j_call | v_call | clone_size | cdr3_aa | cdr3_nt
- | TRBJ1-1 | TRBV4-1 | - | CASRDEGGALNTEAFF | TGCGCCAGCAGAGACGAAGGAGGGGCACTGAACACTGAAGCTTTCTTT
TRBD1 | TRBJ1-2 | TRBV5-1 | - | CASSLTDRGTYGYTF | TGCGCCAGCAGCCTAACGGACAGGGGGACCTATGGCTACACCTTC
TRBD2 | TRBJ2-1 | TRBV2 | - | CASSTGLAPGNEQFF | TGTGCCAGCAGTACCGGACTAGCGCCGGGGAATGAGCAGTTCTTC
- | TRBJ1-3 | TRBV4-2 | - | CASSQGTGTSGNTIYF | TGTGCCAGCAGCCAAGGAACAGGAACCTCTGGAAACACCATATATTTT
- | TRBJ1-2 | TRBV28 | - | CASSLRLGGLGYGYTF | TGTGCCAGCAGTTTGCGCCTTGGGGGCCTCGGCTATGGCTACACCTTC
- | TRBJ1-6 | TRBV7-2 | - | CASQGSYNSPLHF | TGTGCTTCCCAGGGCTCCTATAATTCACCCCTCCACTTT
TRBD2 | TRBJ2-1 | TRBV6-1 | - | CASSDPPEGLAASYNGQFF | TGTGCCAGCAGTGACCCGCCTGAGGGACTAGCGGCCTCCTACAATGGGCAGTTCTTC
- | TRBJ2-3 | TRBV10-3 | - | CAISESRTDTQYF | TGTGCCATCAGTGAGTCGAGGACAGATACGCAGTATTTT
- | TRBJ1-1 | TRBV11-1 | - | CASSLSFLQNTEAFF | TGTGCCAGCAGCCTCTCCTTTTTACAGAACACTGAAGCTTTCTTT
- | TRBJ2-2 | TRBV18 | - | CASSPTGDPAGELFF | TGTGCCAGCTCACCAACGGGGGATCCGGCCGGGGAGCTGTTTTTT
TRBD1 | TRBJ2-5 | TRBV5-1 | - | CASSPATGAVGETQYF | TGCGCCAGCAGCCCGGCGACAGGGGCCGTCGGGGAGACCCAGTACTTC
TRBD1 | TRBJ2-7 | TRBV7-9 | few | CASSLMDRAYEQYF | TGTGCCAGCAGCTTAATGGACAGGGCCTACGAGCAGTACTTC
TRBD2 | TRBJ2-1 | TRBV6-5 | - | CASSYGAGASNEQFF | TGTGCCAGCAGTTACGGGGCGGGAGCTTCAAATGAGCAGTTCTTC
- | TRBJ2-1 | TRBV4-3 | - | CASSQEGLARYNEQFF | TGCGCCAGCAGCCAAGAAGGGCTAGCGAGGTACAATGAGCAGTTCTTC
- | TRBJ1-1 | TRBV4-1 | few | CASSPSGGGMNTEAFF | TGCGCCAGCAGCCCTTCCGGAGGGGGTATGAACACTGAAGCTTTCTTT
TRBD2 | TRBJ2-3 | TRBV4-1 | - | CASSAGPGLAGIVDTQYF | TGCGCCAGCAGCGCCGGGCCGGGACTAGCGGGAATAGTTGATACGCAGTATTTT
- | TRBJ1-5 | TRBV5-6 | few | CASSLKSGSNQPQHF | TGTGCCAGCAGCTTGAAAAGTGGTAGCAATCAGCCCCAGCATTTT
- | TRBJ2-7 | TRBV7-6 | few | CASSPGPNYEQYF | TGTGCCAGCAGCCCGGGGCCTAACTACGAGCAGTACTTC
- | TRBJ2-2 | TRBV21-1 | - | CASSKWAQEGNGELFF | TGTGCCAGCAGCAAATGGGCCCAGGAGGGAAACGGGGAGCTGTTTTTT
- | TRBJ2-6 | TRBV28 | once | CASGSGANVLTF | TGTGCCAGCGGCTCTGGGGCCAACGTCCTGACTTTC
- | TRBJ2-7 | TRBV4-3 | few | CASSDGTHEQYF | TGCGCCAGCAGCGACGGGACCCACGAGCAGTACTTC
- | TRBJ1-5 | TRBV9 | - | CASSSEGIINQPQHF | TGTGCCAGCAGCAGTGAGGGTATTATCAATCAGCCCCAGCATTTT
- | TRBJ1-3 | TRBV18 | - | CASSPRILSGNTIYF | TGTGCCAGCTCACCGCGCATCCTATCAGGAAACACCATATATTTT
- | TRBJ2-3 | TRBV29-1 | - | CSVEDRAGSTDTQYF | TGCAGCGTTGAAGATCGGGCGGGGAGCACAGATACGCAGTATTTT
- | TRBJ1-1 | TRBV5-5 | - | CASSPQGNMNTEAFF | TGTGCCAGCAGCCCCCAGGGGAACATGAACACTGAAGCTTTCTTT
TRBD1 | TRBJ2-1 | TRBV27 | - | CASRSRDREINEQFF | TGTGCCAGCAGGTCCCGGGACAGGGAAATCAATGAGCAGTTCTTC
TRBD1 | TRBJ1-2 | TRBV2 | once | CASSRQGENYGYTF | TGTGCCAGCAGCAGACAGGGGGAGAACTATGGCTACACCTTC
- | TRBJ1-1 | TRBV18 | - | CASSTTQNTEAFF | TGTGCCAGCTCAACTACGCAGAACACTGAAGCTTTCTTT
- | TRBJ1-2 | TRBV7-6 | few | CASSWGDTTYGYTF | TGTGCCAGCAGCTGGGGGGACACTACCTATGGCTACACCTTC
TRBD1 | TRBJ2-6 | TRBV6-6 | - | CATGRDRGSGANVLTF | TGTGCCACCGGCCGGGACAGGGGCTCTGGGGCCAACGTCCTGACTTTC
- | TRBJ1-1 | TRBV29-1 | - | CSVAINTEAFF | TGCAGCGTTGCAATCAACACTGAAGCTTTCTTT
- | TRBJ2-3 | TRBV28 | - | CASSPRFGTDTQYF | TGTGCCAGCAGTCCCAGGTTTGGCACAGATACGCAGTATTTT
- | TRBJ1-1 | TRBV29-1 | once | CSVAGLMNTEAFF | TGCAGCGTTGCGGGCCTTATGAACACTGAAGCTTTCTTT
- | TRBJ1-1 | TRBV6-5 | - | CASSPSLTEAFF | TGTGCCAGCAGCCCGTCGTTGACTGAAGCTTTCTTT
TRBD1 | TRBJ1-1 | TRBV5-6 | - | CASSDGDRENTEAFF | TGTGCCAGCAGCGACGGGGACAGGGAAAACACTGAAGCTTTCTTT
- | TRBJ2-3 | TRBV5-3 | - | CASSLAGGGDTQYF | TGTGCCAGCAGCTTGGCCGGGGGAGGAGATACGCAGTATTTT
- | TRBJ2-5 | TRBV29-1 | - | CSVGTDTQETQYF | TGCAGCGTTGGGACAGACACCCAAGAGACCCAGTACTTC
TRBD1 | TRBJ1-2 | TRBV13 | - | CASSSRDRLYGYTF | TGTGCCAGCAGCTCCCGGGACAGACTCTATGGCTACACCTTC
TRBD1 | TRBJ2-1 | TRBV5-1 | once | CASSLGGTALSEQFF | TGCGCCAGCAGCTTGGGGGGGACAGCTCTAAGTGAGCAGTTCTTC
- | TRBJ1-2 | TRBV7-8 | - | CASSLLQSPSYGYTF | TGTGCCAGCAGCTTATTACAAAGCCCCAGCTATGGCTACACCTTC
TRBD1 | TRBJ2-1 | TRBV29-1 | - | CSVWFGRTGNEQFF | TGCAGCGTTTGGTTCGGACGGACAGGGAATGAGCAGTTCTTC
- | TRBJ2-1 | TRBV4-3 | once | CASSQDPGRSSYNEQFF | TGCGCCAGCAGCCAAGATCCTGGACGGAGCTCCTACAATGAGCAGTTCTTC
- | TRBJ1-2 | TRBV4-1 | - | CASSQEATDTGYTF | TGCGCCAGCAGCCAAGAAGCAACCGACACTGGCTACACCTTC
- | TRBJ2-2 | TRBV7-9 | - | CASSLLAGSAGELFF | TGTGCCAGCAGCCTATTAGCAGGGTCGGCCGGGGAGCTGTTTTTT
- | TRBJ2-7 | TRBV28 | - | CASSFGGSGYEQYF | TGTGCCAGCAGTTTTGGGGGGTCGGGTTACGAGCAGTACTTC
TRBD1 | TRBJ1-2 | TRBV7-9 | - | CASSLSETGHLSDYGYTF | TGTGCCAGCAGCTTATCTGAGACAGGGCATTTGAGTGACTATGGCTACACCTTC
TRBD1 | TRBJ1-1 | TRBV5-6 | - | CASSLGNRGLNTEAFF | TGTGCCAGCAGCTTAGGAAACAGGGGGTTGAACACTGAAGCTTTCTTT
- | TRBJ2-2 | TRBV5-1 | - | CASSSLSGGDTGELFF | TGCGCCAGCAGCTCTCTCTCAGGGGGGGACACCGGGGAGCTGTTTTTT
- | TRBJ1-1 | TRBV6-1 | few | CASERGVVNTEAFF | TGTGCCAGCGAAAGGGGAGTGGTGAACACTGAAGCTTTCTTT
- | TRBJ1-3 | TRBV7-9 | - | CATRLGENTIYF | TGTGCCACCCGCTTAGGGGAAAACACCATATATTTT
TRBD1 | TRBJ1-3 | TRBV9 | - | CASSVGDRGSGNTIYF | TGTGCCAGCAGCGTAGGGGACAGGGGTTCGGGAAACACCATATATTTT
- | TRBJ1-3 | TRBV4-2 | - | CASSHEGGYTIYF | TGTGCCAGCAGCCACGAGGGAGGGTACACCATATATTTT
- | TRBJ1-6 | TRBV7-2 | - | CASSSFGADNSPLHF | TGTGCCAGCAGCTCCTTTGGGGCCGATAATTCACCCCTCCACTTT
- | TRBJ2-1 | TRBV27 | - | CASSIGGVPYNEQFF | TGTGCCAGCAGCATTGGGGGAGTGCCCTACAATGAGCAGTTCTTC
TRBD1 | TRBJ2-2 | TRBV2 | - | CASSRSGTGGKADTGELFF | TGTGCCAGCAGCCGCTCCGGGACAGGGGGCAAAGCGGACACCGGGGAGCTGTTTTTT
- | TRBJ1-2 | TRBV6-5 | - | CASSYSGALYGYTF | TGTGCCAGCAGTTACTCGGGAGCCTTATATGGCTACACCTTC
- | TRBJ2-7 | TRBV7-9 | - | CASSPDGPVYF | TGTGCCAGCAGCCCTGACGGACCAGTGTACTTC